Listed below are T cell receptor beta chains from one sample, sequenced in a study of beta chain features in type 1 diabetes. Repertoires were generated with immunoSEQ multiplex PCR, while TCRdb's copy carries only in-frame clones and drops some. Among approximately 16,000 clones listed, about three quarters were seen once. Material: stem cell memory CD4+ T cells from blood. The source of these receptors is a man aged 25-45 years with type 1 diabetes. The CDR3 runs from the conserved cysteine through the conserved F or W. D genes are given only for firm matches. Clone size is shown for a subset of rows, as once, few, many or a class of expanded clone.

d_gene | j_gene | abundance | v_gene | CDR3nt | CDR3aa
TRBD2 | TRBJ2-7 | NA | TRBV5-6 | TGTGCCAGCAGCTTCGGGGGGGCGCCCTACGAGCAGTACTTC | CASSFGGAPYEQYF
NA | TRBJ1-2 | NA | TRBV14 | TGTGCCAGCAGCCAAGGTGGCTCCCTGAGGCATGGCTACACCTTC | CASSQGGSLRHGYTF
TRBD1 | TRBJ2-5 | NA | TRBV5-4 | TGTGCCAGCAGCCCGGACCAGGGGGCCGTGGAGACCCAGTACTTC | CASSPDQGAVETQYF
NA | TRBJ2-3 | NA | TRBV15 | TGTGCCACCGGTCGGCAGGCCCGATTTGATACGCAGTATTTT | CATGRQARFDTQYF
NA | TRBJ2-7 | NA | TRBV11-2 | TGTGCCAGCAGCCCCCCCGTGCGCGTTGGGCAGTACTTC | CASSPPVRVGQYF
TRBD1 | TRBJ1-5 | once | TRBV18 | TGTGCCAGCTCACCGGAGACAGGGAGCAATCAGCCCCAGCATTTT | CASSPETGSNQPQHF
NA | TRBJ2-3 | NA | TRBV5-1 | TGCGCCAGCAGCAGCGAATCCACAGATACGCAGTATTTT | CASSSESTDTQYF
TRBD2 | TRBJ2-1 | NA | TRBV11-2 | TGTGCCAGCAGTTCATCGAGGGAGGGTGAGCAGTTCTTC | CASSSSREGEQFF
NA | TRBJ2-7 | NA | TRBV28 | TGTGCCAGCAGTAGCTCTTTCGTTAACTCCTACGAGCAGTACTTC | CASSSSFVNSYEQYF
NA | TRBJ1-1 | few | TRBV2 | TGTGCCAGCAGTGAATTCGGGGAGGGCACTGAAGCTTTCTTT | CASSEFGEGTEAFF
NA | TRBJ2-3 | NA | TRBV18 | TGTGCCAGCTCACCGGACGCTAGAGGGGGTACGCAGTATTTT | CASSPDARGGTQYF
NA | TRBJ2-6 | NA | TRBV14 | TGTGCCAGCAGCCCCCGACAGGGGAGGGGCTCTGGGGCCAACGTCCTGACTTTC | CASSPRQGRGSGANVLTF
TRBD1 | TRBJ1-2 | once | TRBV6-5 | TGTGCCAGCAGTTACTCCGGACAGGGGGGAGGCTACACCTTC | CASSYSGQGGGYTF
NA | TRBJ2-7 | NA | TRBV2 | TGTGCCAGCGGCCGGGACATGTCAGACGAGCAGTACTTC | CASGRDMSDEQYF
NA | TRBJ2-7 | NA | TRBV6-5 | TGTGCCAGCAGTTACTTAGCAGGAGGCGAGCAGTACTTC | CASSYLAGGEQYF
NA | TRBJ2-3 | few | TRBV5-4 | TGTGCCAGCAGCTTGGTGGGCTACACAGATACGCAGTATTTT | CASSLVGYTDTQYF
NA | TRBJ1-1 | NA | TRBV18 | TGTGCCAGCTCACCCCGGGACTGGGGCTTGAACACTGAAGCTTTCTTT | CASSPRDWGLNTEAFF
NA | TRBJ2-5 | NA | TRBV2 | TGTGCCAGCTCACTAGTGGTGGGGACCCAGTACTTC | CASSLVVGTQYF
TRBD1 | TRBJ1-4 | NA | TRBV5-1 | TGCGCCAGCAGCGGTCAGGGGGCAAGAGTTGGTGAAAAACTGTTTTTT | CASSGQGARVGEKLFF
TRBD2 | TRBJ2-1 | NA | TRBV5-1 | TGCGCCAGCAGCCCCGGGACTAGCGGGGGGGAGCAGTTCTTC | CASSPGTSGGEQFF
TRBD1 | TRBJ2-7 | once | TRBV5-1 | TGCGCCAGCAGCTTATTTGGGACAGGGGGCGGTGAGCAGTACTTC | CASSLFGTGGGEQYF
NA | TRBJ1-5 | few | TRBV6-5 | TGTGCCAGCAGCCCAGGGCGAGGATGGCATTTT | CASSPGRGWHF
NA | TRBJ1-5 | NA | TRBV7-9 | TGTGCCAGCAGCCCCCCAGGGAATAGCAATCAGCCCCAGCATTTT | CASSPPGNSNQPQHF
NA | TRBJ1-2 | NA | TRBV6-1 | TGTGCCACCCGAAGAGGGGGAGCAAATCCGTATGGCTACACCTTC | CATRRGGANPYGYTF
TRBD1 | TRBJ2-1 | NA | TRBV5-6 | TGTGCCAGCAGCTTATTGAGGACAGGAGGTATGGAGGATGAGCAGTTCTTC | CASSLLRTGGMEDEQFF
TRBD1 | TRBJ2-1 | NA | TRBV7-6 | TGTGCCAGCAGCTTAGCAGGGACAGGGTTTCTACATGAGCAGTTCTTC | CASSLAGTGFLHEQFF
TRBD1 | TRBJ2-1 | NA | TRBV18 | TGTGCCAGCTCCTACAGGACAGGGGATGAGCAGTTCTTC | CASSYRTGDEQFF
NA | TRBJ1-3 | NA | TRBV30 | TGTGCCTGGAGGTTGACAGGTTTAGGGGGAAACACCATATATTTT | CAWRLTGLGGNTIYF